This T cell receptor (beta chain) was identified in a study of cytomegalovirus exposure and HLA in healthy donors. Overall study: Earlier work reported about 110 million unique TCR beta sequences from about 179 million T cells.

Germline V gene sequence: CDR1 MDHEN, CDR2 SYDVKM. The CDR3 extends over 17 amino acids. V was trimmed by 7 bases and J by 3 bases, leaving 21 bases between them. The PCR was carried out with 60 Vbeta primers and 13 Jbeta primers. Original analysis: Counted up in a later analysis, unique TCR beta chains came to around 80 million, with some 11 million shared. TCRdb's copy holds only in-frame clones and misses some; the assay was immunoSEQ multiplex PCR. The DNA was the basis for D and trimming; V, J and clone size are from that table. The sample holds about 110,000 clones, just over 75% seen once. The V gene is TRBV28, the J gene TRBJ2-2; tentative D call: TRBD2 (6 bases). Source material: PBMCs. The sequence was collected from a man aged 35-49 years in good health and CMV-seropositive. CDR3 nucleotides: TGTGCCAGCACCCCAGCGGGTTGGGGGAGGCACACCGGGGAGCTGTTTTTT. Amino acid sequence: CASTPAGWGRHTGELFF.